The present TCR beta chain was sequenced within a study of human T cells and chemical hapten exposure. The template was total RNA from unfractionated whole blood. Trimming cost V 1 base and J 6 bases; bases outside gene matches: 15. Germline V gives CDR1 SEHNR, CDR2 FQNEAQ (reference sequence). This CDR3 has 20 amino acids. A single record per CDR3 protein comes from TCRdb applying MiXCR to the 5' RACE reads. The sample lists 65,000 to 90,000 distinct CDR3 sequences; 15% to 20% were seen once. This clonotype was recorded a few times. This TCR was recovered from a female donor in good health. The genes are TRBV7-9 and TRBJ2-3, with 14 bases identical to TRBD2. CDR3 DNA: TGTGCCAGCAGCTTAGGACGGACTAGCGGGGGGTCCCCGTCGGACGATACGCAGTATTTT. It specifies CASSLGRTSGGSPSDDTQYF.